This T cell receptor beta chain was captured by sequencing in a study of blood T cell repertoires in COVID-19. Study-level background: The United States, Italy and Spain provided the acute and convalescent COVID-19 samples.

Source study methods: Researchers report that nucleated cell counts were estimated from reference gene primer amplification. Measured with immunoSEQ multiplex PCR; TCRdb has only the in-frame clones, and not every one. V, J and clone size reflect that table, while D and trimming were determined from the DNA. The table has around 160,000 clones, roughly 90% seen once. Germline CDR1 is LNHDA and CDR2 is SQIVND (reference sequence). V lost 5 bases and J lost 10, with 17 bases in between. The CDR3 length is 13 residues. Sequencing was done on a sample of PBMCs or T cells enriched from blood (not recorded which). This receptor was obtained from a woman aged 25 to 39 with acute COVID-19. The rearrangement links TRBV19 to TRBJ1-1; D might be TRBD1 (5 bases). CDR3 residues: CASSAGGTGVAFF. CDR3 bases: TGTGCCAGTAGTGCTGGTGGTACGGGGGTAGCTTTCTTT.